This T cell receptor (beta chain) came from a study of CD8+ T cells in alopecia areata. Germline V lookup: CDR1 SQVTM, CDR2 ANQGSEA. V lost 6 bases to trimming and J lost 1 base, with 13 bases between them. CDR3 length: 13 residues. Sequencing templates came from extracted RNA that was reverse transcribed into cDNA. TCRdb keeps only in-frame clones here, not all; method: immunoSEQ multiplex PCR. The table shows fewer than 200,000 clones, with just under 60% occurring only once. This clonotype was obtained from a human donor with alopecia areata. This chain links TRBV29-1 with TRBJ2-7, with D possibly TRBD2 on 7 matching bases. The sample was CD4+ T cells sorted from blood, taken at week 0. CDR3 in DNA: TGCAGCGTAGGGGGGGCAGGATCCTACGAGCAGTACTTC. Protein product: CSVGGAGSYEQYF.